A selection of T cell receptor beta chains follows, all from one sample in a study of long-term antiretroviral therapy in people with HIV. Some clones are missing from TCRdb's copy, which holds only in-frame ones; the method was immunoSEQ multiplex PCR. This sample has fewer than 6,500 clones, with about 77% found just once. The sequenced sample was unsorted PBMCs, obtained 1.8 years before starting antiretroviral therapy. The source is a man aged 35 to 55 with HIV. Both conserved end residues are part of each CDR3. D genes are given only for firm matches.

D gene	V gene	J gene	CDR3 length	CDR3 protein
TRBD1	TRBV28	TRBJ2-7	16	CASSPGQGSGGNEQYF
NA	TRBV7-9	TRBJ1-5	15	CASSFDGSSNQPQHF
NA	TRBV10-3	TRBJ2-7	14	CAISPTGGDYEQYF
TRBD2	TRBV7-9	TRBJ2-7	13	CASSFFSGSEQYF
NA	TRBV7-3	TRBJ1-1	11	CASSTGQEAFF
TRBD1	TRBV27	TRBJ2-3	16	CASSYQGARSGDTQYF
NA	TRBV7-6	TRBJ1-5	14	CASSFFGQDQPQHF
NA	TRBV7-3	TRBJ1-1	13	CASSTVGPPEAFF
TRBD2	TRBV9	TRBJ2-3	15	CASSFGGDGTDTQYF
NA	TRBV4-3	TRBJ1-5	14	CASSQGTDNQPQHF
NA	TRBV7-2	TRBJ2-7	15	CASSSEAQASYEQYF
NA	TRBV20-1	TRBJ1-2	11	CSAYFGGGYTF
NA	TRBV2	TRBJ2-7	13	CASSGAQIHEQYF
NA	TRBV28	TRBJ2-3	10	CATFTDTQYF
TRBD2	TRBV9	TRBJ2-3	16	CASSDTSGGRTDTQYF
TRBD2	TRBV4-2	TRBJ2-4	18	CASSPLAGGSSGKNIQYF